The 5 T cell receptor beta chains presented below share a single source sample, sequenced in a study of cytomegalovirus exposure and HLA in healthy donors. Vbeta (60) and Jbeta (13) primers were used in the PCR. Only in-frame clones appear in the TCRdb table, and some are missing; sequencing was by immunoSEQ multiplex PCR. With 45,000 to 60,000 clones in the sample, the ten largest clones hold about 17%. Sequencing was carried out using PBMCs. These TCRs come from a male donor in good health and CMV-seronegative.

This rearrangement joins TRBV7-9 to TRBJ2-7; 10 nucleotides line up with TRBD1. The CDR3 is 15 amino acids. The germline gives CDR1 SEHNR, CDR2 FQNEAQ (reference sequence). Unmatched junction bases numbered 8, after V lost 4 bases and J lost 5 bases. The CDR3 bases are TGTGCCAGCAGCTACCGACAGGGGGCGCTTAACGAGCAGTACTTC. It translates to CASSYRQGALNEQYF. Together with reference TRBV7-9 and TRBJ2-7, the CDR3 gives the full variable domain: DTGVSQNPRHKITKRGQNVTFRCDPISEHNRLYWYRQTLGQGPEFLTYFQNEAQLEKSRLLSDRFSAERPKGSFSTLEIQRTEQGDSAMYLCASSYRQGALNEQYFGPGTRLTVT.

V usage is TRBV11-2 and J usage is TRBJ2-1; maybe TRBD1 (6 bases). Germline CDR1 SGHAT, CDR2 FQNNGV. This CDR3 has 13 residues. Trimming stripped 6 bases from V and 4 bases from J, with 10 bases between. CDR3 DNA sequence: TGTGCCAGCAGGTTACAGGGATACAATGAGCAGTTCTTC. Translated: CASRLQGYNEQFF.

This sequence joins TRBV7-8 and TRBJ1-3; no definite D call. This CDR3 has 15 residues. Trimming took off 2 bases at V and 4 bases at J, with 12 bases between the two ends. Germline CDR1 is SGHVS and CDR2 is FQNEAQ. The DNA for the CDR3 is TGTGCCAGCAGCTTAACCCGCGGCCACGGAAACACCATATATTTT. It is translated as CASSLTRGHGNTIYF.

The chain uses TRBV29-1 and TRBJ1-1; the match to TRBD1 covers 7 bases. J gave up 2 bases and V 6 bases, and 9 bases lay outside the gene matches. Germline lookup yields CDR1 SQVTM and CDR2 ANQGSEA. The CDR3 is made up of 14 amino acids. CDR3 amino acids: CSVVGRQGNTEAFF. The CDR3 nucleotides read TGCAGCGTGGTGGGACGACAGGGTAACACTGAAGCTTTCTTT.

The rearrangement links TRBV7-9 to TRBJ1-2; the D gene is possibly TRBD1 (6 bases). Germline V gene sequence: CDR1 SEHNR, CDR2 FQNEAQ (reference sequence). The V and J ends lost 7 bases and 8 bases respectively, with 17 bases between them. This CDR3 region has 13 residues. CDR3 coding DNA: TGTGCCAGCACTTTAGTGGGGGGGCTCGGCTACACCTTC. It specifies CASTLVGGLGYTF.